This T cell receptor delta chain stems from a study of Vδ1+ human thymocytes. Study-wide results and caveats: Highly polyclonal TRG and TRD repertoires with Gaussian CDR3 length distributions appeared in thymus.

Details on this clone: Antigen unknown. Other DNA variants within this sample encode the same CDR3.

Germline trimming cut 5 bases from V and 0 bases from J; bases unmatched to any gene: 22. There are 22 residues in the CDR3. From germline, CDR1 is TSWWSYY and CDR2 QGS. The template was reverse-transcribed extracted RNA. CDR3 amplicons came from multiplex PCR with pooled V-gene forward and constant-region reverse primers. TCRdb applied CATT to the multiplex PCR reads for clone calling. The data contain tens of thousands of delta-chain clones, approximately 8.8% of them singletons. V usage is TRDV1 and J usage is TRDJ1; TRDD3 aligns across 12 bases. Sequencing was done on a sample of Vdelta1+ gamma-delta thymocytes from the thymus. As to subset: FACS-sorted CD3+ TCRalphabeta- TCRVdelta1+ TCRVdelta2- thymocytes. The TCR originated in a child under two years old who had congenital heart surgery. The CDR3 sequence is CALGKGSYRELLGDTDTDKLIF. The CDR3 nucleotides are TGTGCTCTTGGGAAGGGTTCCTACCGAGAGCTACTGGGGGATACCGACACCGATAAACTCATCTTT.